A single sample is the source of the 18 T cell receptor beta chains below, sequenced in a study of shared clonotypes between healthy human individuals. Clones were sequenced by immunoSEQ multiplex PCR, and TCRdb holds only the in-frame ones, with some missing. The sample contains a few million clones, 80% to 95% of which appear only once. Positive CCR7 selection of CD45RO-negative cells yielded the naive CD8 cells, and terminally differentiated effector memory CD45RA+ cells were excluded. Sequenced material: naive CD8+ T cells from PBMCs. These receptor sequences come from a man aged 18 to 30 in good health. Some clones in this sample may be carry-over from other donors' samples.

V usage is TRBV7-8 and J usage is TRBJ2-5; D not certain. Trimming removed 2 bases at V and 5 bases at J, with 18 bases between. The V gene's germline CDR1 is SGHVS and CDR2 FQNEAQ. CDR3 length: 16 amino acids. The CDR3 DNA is TGTGCCAGCAGCTTAAGTCCGGGTTTAAGTTTCGAGACCCAGTACTTC. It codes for CASSLSPGLSFETQYF.

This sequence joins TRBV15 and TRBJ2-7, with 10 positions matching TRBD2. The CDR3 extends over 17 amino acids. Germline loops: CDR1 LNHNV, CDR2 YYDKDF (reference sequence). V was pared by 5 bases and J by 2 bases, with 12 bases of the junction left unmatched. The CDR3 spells CATSVGLAIHSTYEQYF. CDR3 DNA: TGTGCCACCAGCGTGGGACTAGCGATACACTCCACCTACGAGCAGTACTTC. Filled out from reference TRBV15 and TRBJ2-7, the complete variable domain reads DAMVIQNPRYQVTQFGKPVTLSCSQTLNHNVMYWYQQKSSQAPKLLFHYYDKDFNNEADTPDNFQSRRPNTSFCFLDIRSPGLGDTAMYLCATSVGLAIHSTYEQYFGPGTRLTVT.

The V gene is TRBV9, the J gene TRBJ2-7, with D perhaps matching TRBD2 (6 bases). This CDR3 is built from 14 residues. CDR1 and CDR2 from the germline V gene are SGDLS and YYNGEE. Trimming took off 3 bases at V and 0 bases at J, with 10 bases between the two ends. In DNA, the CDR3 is TGTGCCAGCAGCGCCGATAGCGGCTCCTACGAGCAGTACTTC. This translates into CASSADSGSYEQYF.

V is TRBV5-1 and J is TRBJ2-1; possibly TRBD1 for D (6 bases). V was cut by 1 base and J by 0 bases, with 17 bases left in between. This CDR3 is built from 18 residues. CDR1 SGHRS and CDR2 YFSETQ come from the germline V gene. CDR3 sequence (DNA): TGCGCCAGCAGCTTGTCATCACTGACAGGCCGCTCCTACAATGAGCAGTTCTTC. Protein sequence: CASSLSSLTGRSYNEQFF.

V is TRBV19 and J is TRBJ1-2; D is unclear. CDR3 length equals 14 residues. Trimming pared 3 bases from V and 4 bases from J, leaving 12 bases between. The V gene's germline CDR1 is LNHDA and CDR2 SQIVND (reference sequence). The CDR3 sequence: CASSIMSRGYGYTF. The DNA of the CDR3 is TGTGCCAGTAGTATTATGAGCCGGGGCTATGGCTACACCTTC.

The CDR3 sequence is CASSFGQAPYNEQFF. The CDR3 DNA follows: TGTGCCAGCAGTTTCGGACAGGCCCCCTACAATGAGCAGTTCTTC. This rearrangement joins TRBV27 to TRBJ2-1, with 7 nucleotides matching TRBD1. Germline loops: CDR1 MNHEY, CDR2 SMNVEV (reference sequence). V was clipped by 3 bases and J by 2 bases; unmatched bases: 4. CDR3 length: 15 amino acids.

The DNA for the CDR3 is TGTGCCAGCAGTCCCTGGACGGGGAGGAACACTGAAGCTTTCTTT. It encodes CASSPWTGRNTEAFF. This sequence joins TRBV6-1 and TRBJ1-1; no definite D call. The germline CDR1 and CDR2 sequences are MNHNS and SASEGT. CDR3 length equals 15 residues. The V end lost 5 bases, the J end lost 1 base, and 14 bases lay between the germline ends.

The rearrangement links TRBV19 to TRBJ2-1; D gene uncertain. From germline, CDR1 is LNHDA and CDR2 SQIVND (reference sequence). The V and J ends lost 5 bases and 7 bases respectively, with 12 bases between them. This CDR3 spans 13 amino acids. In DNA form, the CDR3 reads TGTGCCAGTAGTGTGTCAGACGGAAATGAGCAGTTCTTC. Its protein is CASSVSDGNEQFF.

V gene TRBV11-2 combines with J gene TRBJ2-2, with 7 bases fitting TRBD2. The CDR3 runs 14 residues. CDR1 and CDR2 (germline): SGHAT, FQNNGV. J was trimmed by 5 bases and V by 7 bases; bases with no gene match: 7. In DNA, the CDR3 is TGTGCCAGCATCGAGCGGGGCGCAACCGGGGAGCTGTTTTTT. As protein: CASIERGATGELFF.

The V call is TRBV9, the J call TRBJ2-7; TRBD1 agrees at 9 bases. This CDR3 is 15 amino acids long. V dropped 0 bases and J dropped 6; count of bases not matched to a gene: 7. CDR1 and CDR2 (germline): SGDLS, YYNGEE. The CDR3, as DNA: TGTGCCAGCAGCGTAGTAGGGACAGGGTACGGCGAGCAGTACTTC. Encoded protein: CASSVVGTGYGEQYF.

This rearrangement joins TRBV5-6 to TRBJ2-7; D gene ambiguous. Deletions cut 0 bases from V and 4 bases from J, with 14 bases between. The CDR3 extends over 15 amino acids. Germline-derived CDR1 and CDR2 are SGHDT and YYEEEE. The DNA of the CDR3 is TGTGCCAGCAGCTTGGTGGGCTACCAGACTTACGAGCAGTACTTC. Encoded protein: CASSLVGYQTYEQYF. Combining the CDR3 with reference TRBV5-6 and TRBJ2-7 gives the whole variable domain DAGVTQSPTHLIKTRGQQVTLRCSPKSGHDTVSWYQQALGQGPQFIFQYYEEEERQRGNFPDRFSGHQFPNYSSELNVNALLLGDSALYLCASSLVGYQTYEQYFGPGTRLTVT.

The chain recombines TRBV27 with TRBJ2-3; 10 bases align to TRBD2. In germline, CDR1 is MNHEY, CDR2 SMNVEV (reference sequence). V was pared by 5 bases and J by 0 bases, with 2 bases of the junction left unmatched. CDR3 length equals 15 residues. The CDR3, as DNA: TGTGCCAGCAGTCCTAGCGGGGGTAGCACAGATACGCAGTATTTT. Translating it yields CASSPSGGSTDTQYF.

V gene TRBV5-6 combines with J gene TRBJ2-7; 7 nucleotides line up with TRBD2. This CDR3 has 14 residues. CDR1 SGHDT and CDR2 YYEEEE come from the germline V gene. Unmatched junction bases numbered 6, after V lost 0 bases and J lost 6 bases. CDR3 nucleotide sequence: TGTGCCAGCAGCTTGGGTGGTAGCGGGTCCGAGCAGTACTTC. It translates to CASSLGGSGSEQYF.

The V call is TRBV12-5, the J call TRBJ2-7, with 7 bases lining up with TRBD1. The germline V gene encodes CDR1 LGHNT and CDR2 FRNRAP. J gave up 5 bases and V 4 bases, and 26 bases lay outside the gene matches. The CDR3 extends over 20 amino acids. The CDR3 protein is CASGYPTLVIGDRVSNEQYF. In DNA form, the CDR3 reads TGTGCTAGTGGTTACCCCACCCTAGTGATCGGAGACAGGGTATCCAACGAGCAGTACTTC.

CDR3 loop: CASSMRQGANEQYF. The CDR3 DNA sequence: TGTGCCAGTAGTATGAGGCAGGGGGCCAACGAGCAGTACTTC. The V call is TRBV19, the J call TRBJ2-7; 8 bases map to TRBD1. The CDR3 contains 14 residues. V shed 3 bases and J 5 bases; nucleotides not matched to a gene: 6. Looked up from germline, CDR1 is LNHDA and CDR2 is SQIVND (reference sequence).

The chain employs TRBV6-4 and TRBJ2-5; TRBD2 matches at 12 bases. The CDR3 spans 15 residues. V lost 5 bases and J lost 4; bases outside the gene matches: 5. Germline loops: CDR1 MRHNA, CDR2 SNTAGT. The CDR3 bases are TGTGCCAGCAGTAGACTAGCGGGAGCGGGAGAGACCCAGTACTTC. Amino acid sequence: CASSRLAGAGETQYF.

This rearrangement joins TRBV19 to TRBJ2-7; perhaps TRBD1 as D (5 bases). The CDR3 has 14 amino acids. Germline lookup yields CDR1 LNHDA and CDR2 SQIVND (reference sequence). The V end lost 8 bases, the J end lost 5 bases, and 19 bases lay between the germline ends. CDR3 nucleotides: TGTGCCAGTGGTGGTTGGGGCCCGGTCGACGAGCAGTACTTC. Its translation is CASGGWGPVDEQYF.

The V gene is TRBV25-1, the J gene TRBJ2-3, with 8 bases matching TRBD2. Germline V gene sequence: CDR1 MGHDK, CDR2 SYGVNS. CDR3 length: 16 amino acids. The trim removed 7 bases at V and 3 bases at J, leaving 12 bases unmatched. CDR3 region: CASIGNGREVTDTQYF. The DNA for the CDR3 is TGTGCCAGCATTGGGAATGGGCGGGAGGTTACAGATACGCAGTATTTT.